This TCR beta chain comes out of a study of CD8+ T cells in alopecia areata (dated by TCRdb to the late 2010s). Describing the broader study: Treated patients were enrolled in an open-label pilot trial of oral tofacitinib at 5 to 10 mg twice daily for moderate-to-severe alopecia areata. Tofacitinib was administered for 6 to 18 months, and 6 months of follow-up off drug were then conducted to assess delayed response and recurrence. Disease severity in treated patients was measured with the SALT score, which quantifies the percentage of affected scalp surface area. In both human patients and the C3H/HeJ mouse model, the study applied high-throughput TCRbeta sequencing to look at T cell clonal expansion in alopecia areata. Scalp tissue and sorted CD4+ and CD8+ peripheral blood T cells from patchy and totalis/universalis alopecia areata patients and from healthy controls were covered by human TCRbeta sequencing. Biopsies were taken from tofacitinib-treated patients at baseline and again at 4 and 24 weeks into treatment, and several of those patients also had a later scalp biopsy. Scalp clonality was compared across normal scalp (n=4), patchy alopecia areata scalp (n=8), and alopecia totalis/universalis scalp (n=8). RNA came from the PAXgene miRNA kit for fixed scalp, the miRNeasy kit for PBMCs, and the RNeasy kit for mouse skin. immunoSEQ multiplex PCR using 35 Vbeta forward primers and 13 Jbeta reverse primers was used to amplify TCRbeta CDR3 regions. The paper's findings and limits, for the study overall: The treated cohort was small, with a single nonresponder, so links between baseline CD8+ expansion and response need larger studies. Resident alphabeta T cells in normal human skin are also sequenced, complicating scalp TCR repertoire analysis, unlike mouse skin dominated by gammadelta T cells. During tofacitinib treatment, many expanded lesional clones remained in scalp and blood, and this persistence may partly explain relapse after treatment is stopped. Tofacitinib significantly lowered scalp clonality and the number of expanded CD8+ clones among the top 100 scalp clones. Compared with normal scalp, lesional scalp, particularly in alopecia totalis/universalis, had higher clonality and more expanded CD8+ clones, which suggests antigenic drive. TCR sequences shared between patients were less clear than in mice, possibly partly because of HLA diversity in the patient population.

Library preparation used the immunoSEQ multiplex PCR assay. For TCR sequencing, RNA was extracted from every sample and reverse transcribed into cDNA to serve as template. First-strand cDNA was synthesized with SuperScript III using a 2:1 mix of oligo-dT and random hexamers. Amplification bias was assessed with a synthetic immune receptor repertoire, and residual bias was removed computationally. As for the original processing: After raw reads were preprocessed to remove errors, the CDR3 was defined following IMGT conventions as running from the conserved cysteine to phenylalanine. Clonality was computed as 1 minus the Shannon entropy, with the entropy normalized by log2 of the number of productive unique TCRs. Whether each scalp clone was CD4 or CD8 was inferred by checking scalp TCRbeta sequences against the CD4 and CD8 repertoires from sorted blood. The clones in this table, taken by TCRdb from immuneACCESS, are in-frame only. Not every clone is retained; where verified, under half of the shortfall comes from an unresolved V gene, and the cause of the rest is unknown. V and J calls and clone size are those listed in that table; D and trimming were worked out from the DNA. In this sample the table shows around 200,000 clones, roughly three fifths of which occur a single time. Over 10% of the sample lies in the top ten.

In the germline V gene (reference sequence), CDR1 corresponds to GTSNPN and CDR2 to SVGIG. CDR3 length: 13 amino acids, cysteine to phenylalanine. Just the 39-base CDR3 DNA is kept, in frame starting at base 1. V loses 1 base, J loses 8 bases, and the germline ends lie 11 bases apart. In the case of this clone: No cognate antigen has been identified for it. Qualities for individual bases were not recorded, and no much larger clone is one base off.

The sample's time point label, decoded: about 25 weeks on oral tofacitinib. Reading the label with the study, this specimen's treatment or condition is: oral pan-JAK inhibitor, 5-10 mg twice daily. Lesional scalp punch biopsies and peripheral blood were obtained from alopecia areata patients. PBMCs were separated by density centrifugation and stained for CD3, CD4 and CD8, after which CD4+ and CD8+ T cells were sorted on a FACSAria. The chain is made from TRBV30 and TRBJ1-4; no D gene can be assigned with confidence. Sequencing used CD8+ T cells sorted from blood, obtained at week 24, from a patient treated with tofacitinib. The TCR comes from a human donor with alopecia areata. The CDR3 region: CAWSGEVWEKLFF. In nucleotides, the sequence is TGTGCCTGGAGTGGTGAGGTGTGGGAAAAACTGTTTTTT.